A single sample is the source of the 12 T cell receptor beta chains below, sequenced in a study of yellow fever vaccine responses in identical twins. TCRdb reprocessed the RT-PCR reads via MiXCR and lists one record per CDR3 protein. The profile shows approximately 10,000 distinct CDR3 sequences, 77% of them singletons. This specimen consisted of T cells from blood (PBMCs), unsorted or a sorted subset (not recorded which), obtained before or after yellow fever vaccination (not recorded which). The receptor set was obtained from a woman between 18 and 30 years old who received the yellow fever vaccine.

V usage is TRBV7-9 and J usage is TRBJ2-7, with D possibly TRBD1 on 5 matching bases. V was shortened by 11 bases and J by 2 bases, with 22 bases between the two germline ends. The length of the CDR3 is 15 residues. Per germline, CDR1 SEHNR and CDR2 FQNEAQ (reference sequence). CDR3 sequence reads: CALTSSRTDTYEQYF. The CDR3 DNA follows: TGTGCCCTAACCTCATCAAGGACGGACACCTACGAGCAGTACTTC.

The V gene is TRBV11-2, the J gene TRBJ2-1; possible D gene TRBD2, 5 bases. V was cut by 2 bases and J by 3 bases, with 14 bases left in between. Germline V gene lookup returns CDR1 SGHAT and CDR2 FQNNGV. This CDR3 has 16 residues. For the CDR3, the DNA is TGTGCCAGCAGCTTAAATCTAGCCCCCCACTACAATGAGCAGTTCTTC. Amino acid sequence: CASSLNLAPHYNEQFF.

This clonotype was seen a few times. The genes are TRBV7-9 and TRBJ2-3, with D perhaps matching TRBD1 (6 bases). The germline V gene has CDR1 SEHNR and CDR2 FQNEAQ (reference sequence). V lost 2 bases and J lost 2, with 8 bases in between. The CDR3 runs to 14 residues. The CDR3 is CASSLWTDTDTQYF. As DNA, the CDR3 is TGTGCCAGCAGCTTATGGACAGACACAGATACGCAGTATTTT.

This chain joins TRBV6-4 and TRBJ2-1; the D gene is possibly TRBD2 (6 bases). Deletions cut 6 bases from V and 0 bases from J, with 12 bases between. The CDR3 extends over 15 amino acids. Germline loops: CDR1 MRHNA, CDR2 SNTAGT. The CDR3: CASSRAGNSYNEQFF. The CDR3 DNA reads as TGTGCCAGCAGCCGAGCGGGTAACTCCTACAATGAGCAGTTCTTC.

V gene TRBV5-5 combines with J gene TRBJ2-3; the D is unclear. This CDR3 has 11 residues. Germline V gene lookup returns CDR1 SGHKS and CDR2 YYEKEE (reference sequence). Deletions cut 3 bases from V and 2 bases from J, with 1 base between. The CDR3 reads CASSSTDTQYF. The CDR3 DNA reads as TGTGCCAGCAGCTCCACAGATACGCAGTATTTT.

In this sample, this clonotype turned up once. The rearrangement joins TRBV18 to TRBJ1-1; TRBD1 matches at 7 bases. Germline lookup yields CDR1 KGHSH and CDR2 LQKENI. This CDR3 is 14 amino acids long. Trimming cost V 0 bases and J 6 bases; bases outside gene matches: 4. This CDR3 is CASSPPRGTAEAFF. The CDR3 nucleotides read TGTGCCAGCTCACCACCCCGCGGGACAGCTGAAGCTTTCTTT.

The rearrangement joins TRBV6-5 to TRBJ2-7, with 7 bases lining up with TRBD2. The CDR3 has 14 amino acids. CDR1 is MNHEY, CDR2 SVGAGI, per germline. Trimming cost V 3 bases and J 5 bases; bases outside gene matches: 7. The CDR3 nucleotides are TGTGCCAGCAGTTATGGCGGGAGCACCGACGAGCAGTACTTC. Translation: CASSYGGSTDEQYF.

The CDR3 spells CASSPKVASYEQYF. CDR3 nucleotide sequence: TGTGCCAGCAGTCCTAAAGTAGCCTCCTACGAGCAGTACTTC. The V and J genes are TRBV11-3 and TRBJ2-7; D is undetermined. CDR3 length: 14 amino acids. Germline CDR1 is SGHNT and CDR2 is YENEEA. V was trimmed by 6 bases and J by 0 bases, leaving 12 bases between them. The entire variable domain, with the rest obtained from reference TRBV11-3 and TRBJ2-7, is as follows: EAGVVQSPRYKIIEKKQPVAFWCNPISGHNTLYWYLQNLGQGPELLIRYENEEAVDDSQLPKDRFSAERLKGVDSTLKIQPAELGDSAVYLCASSPKVASYEQYFGPGTRLTVT.

CDR3 sequence: CASSLNSHNEQFF. For the CDR3, the DNA is TGTGCCAGCAGTTTAAACAGCCACAATGAGCAGTTCTTC. The gene calls are TRBV12-3 or TRBV12-4 and TRBJ2-1; D is unclear. This CDR3 comprises 13 residues. V lost 2 bases and J lost 5, with 7 bases in between.

This clonotype was counted a few times. The chain recombines TRBV11-1 with TRBJ1-2; 8 bases fit TRBD1. Germline V gene sequence: CDR1 SGHAT, CDR2 FQDESV (reference sequence). V lost 6 bases, J lost 4 bases, and 1 base stayed unmatched. This CDR3 has 12 residues. CDR3 residues: CASSTGGYGYTF. CDR3 nucleotide sequence: TGTGCCAGCAGTACAGGGGGCTATGGCTACACCTTC.

This clonotype was counted between two and nine times. V usage is TRBV7-9 and J usage is TRBJ2-1; TRBD2 matches 7 bases. The germline gives CDR1 SEHNR, CDR2 FQNEAQ (reference sequence). Trimming removed 10 bases from V and 8 bases from J; junction bases left unmatched: 14. CDR3 length: 14 amino acids. This CDR3 reads CATISGDSGYEQFF. In DNA, the CDR3 is TGTGCCACTATAAGCGGGGACTCAGGCTATGAGCAGTTCTTC.

The chain combines TRBV13 with TRBJ2-1; the D gene could be TRBD1 or TRBD2 (6 bases each). This CDR3 is 16 amino acids long. The germline V and J ends were trimmed by 7 bases and 3 bases, with 19 bases remaining between them. Germline CDR1 and CDR2: PRHDT and FYEKMQ (reference sequence). The CDR3 DNA follows: TGTGCCAGCACCCTTACGATCGGGGGCCGCTACAATGAGCAGTTCTTC. Its protein product is CASTLTIGGRYNEQFF. Combining the CDR3 with reference TRBV13 and TRBJ2-1 gives the whole variable domain AAGVIQSPRHLIKEKRETATLKCYPIPRHDTVYWYQQGPGQDPQFLISFYEKMQSDKGSIPDRFSAQQFSDYHSELNMSSLELGDSALYFCASTLTIGGRYNEQFFGPGTRLTVL.